These 29 T cell receptor beta chains came from one sample sequenced in a study of cytomegalovirus exposure and HLA in healthy donors (TCRdb year 2017). Library preparation was by the immunoSEQ multiplex PCR assay. A mixture of 60 forward primers for TCR Vbeta segments and 13 reverse primers for TCR Jbeta segments was used in the multiplex PCR. Entries here come from immuneACCESS through TCRdb and include only in-frame sequences with V and J called. Some clones fail to appear in such tables; in the studies checked, an unresolved V gene covers under half of the shortfall, and the cause of the remainder is unknown. A total of over 150,000 clones appear in this sample, approximately 80% of them only once. Of the sample, about 2.2% falls within the top ten clones. Specimen: PBMCs. These receptors were obtained from a woman aged 30 to 39 in good health and CMV-seronegative.

The V and J genes are TRBV28 and TRBJ1-6, with 9 nucleotides matching TRBD1. V was clipped by 6 bases and J by 7 bases; unmatched bases: 10. This CDR3 contains 16 residues. CDR1 is MDHEN, CDR2 SYDVKM, per germline. CDR3 bases: TGTGCCAGCAGCGATTCGGGACAGGGCCAGAATTCACCCCTCCACTTT. Translation gives CASSDSGQGQNSPLHF.

For this clone: An end of the junction does not agree with germline; a read error may underlie this. Additional DNA sequences in this sample encode the identical CDR3. CDR3 sequence reads: CASSLSGGPYNEQFF. In DNA form, the CDR3 reads TGTGCCAGCAGCCTTTCGGGAGGGCCTTACAATGAACAGTTCTTC. The chain couples TRBV9 to TRBJ2-1, with TRBD2 identical over 8 bases. The CDR3 totals 15 residues. CDR1 and CDR2 (germline): SGDLS, YYNGEE.

This clone was seen only a few times. V gene TRBV19 combines with J gene TRBJ2-7; 7 bases are shared with TRBD1. V was pared by 6 bases and J by 3 bases, with 11 bases of the junction left unmatched. The CDR3 extends over 15 amino acids. CDR1 is LNHDA and CDR2 is SQIVND in the germline V gene (reference sequence). In DNA, the CDR3 is TGTGCCAGTAGCTATAAACAGGGGAGATACTACGAGCAGTACTTC. Residues: CASSYKQGRYYEQYF.

This chain links TRBV28 with TRBJ2-5; D gene uncertain. V dropped 6 bases and J dropped 3 bases, with 8 bases sitting between them. The CDR3 runs to 12 residues. Germline V lookup: CDR1 MDHEN, CDR2 SYDVKM. CDR3 protein: CASSAVKETQYF. Here the CDR3 DNA reads TGTGCCAGCAGCGCGGTTAAAGAGACCCAGTACTTC.

Comment on this clone: A read error is likely, as this CDR3 ends without the conserved phenylalanine or tryptophan. The CDR3 spells CASSYSAGSYEQYL. CDR3 DNA sequence: TGTGCCAGCAGTTACTCTGCGGGGAGCTACGAGCAGTACCTC. V gene TRBV6-5 combines with J gene TRBJ2-7; tentative D call: TRBD2 (6 bases). The CDR3 is 14 residues long. Trimming removed 0 bases at V and 3 bases at J, with 9 bases between. Germline V lookup: CDR1 MNHEY, CDR2 SVGAGI.

The rearrangement links TRBV19 to TRBJ1-5, with no clear D. The CDR3 is 14 residues long. The V gene's germline CDR1 is LNHDA and CDR2 SQIVND (reference sequence). V lost 0 bases to trimming and J lost 2 bases, with 5 bases between them. Here the CDR3 reads CASSIELRNQPQHF. CDR3 sequence (DNA): TGTGCCAGTAGTATAGAACTCCGCAATCAGCCCCAGCATTTT.

The chain carries TRBV5-8 and TRBJ1-1, with unresolved D. This CDR3 comprises 11 residues. The ends were cut back, 5 bases at V and 4 bases at J, with 6 bases in the middle. Germline CDR1 SGHTS, CDR2 YDEGEE. As DNA, the CDR3 is TGTGCCAGCAGGCTAGCCACTGAAGCTTTCTTT. This sequence encodes CASRLATEAFF.

The J gene is TRBJ1-2, the V gene TRBV6-5; perhaps TRBD1 as D (6 bases). The CDR3 is 13 residues long. Deletions cut 4 bases from V and 8 bases from J, with 14 bases between. CDR1 and CDR2 (germline): MNHEY, SVGAGI. CDR3 loop: CASSSNNRDGYTF. The CDR3 coding sequence is TGTGCCAGCAGTTCGAATAACAGGGACGGCTACACCTTC.

As regards this clone: One end of the junction does not line up with germline, which may come from a read error. CDR3 protein: CASSFVGRGPPKNSQYF. As DNA, the CDR3 is TGTGCCAGCAGTTTTGTAGGGAGAGGGCCGCCCAAAAACAGTCAGTACTTC. The V gene is TRBV28, the J gene TRBJ2-4, with D perhaps matching TRBD2 (5 bases). The CDR3 consists of 17 residues. From germline, CDR1 is MDHEN and CDR2 SYDVKM.

V is TRBV10-2 and J is TRBJ1-3, with D hard to call. CDR3 length: 17 amino acids. Germline CDR1 reads WSHSY; CDR2 reads SAAADI. V lost 2 bases, J lost 0 bases, and 14 bases lay in between. The CDR3 protein is CASSELSAMSSGNTIYF. The CDR3 DNA reads as TGCGCCAGCAGTGAGCTTAGCGCCATGAGCTCTGGAAACACCATATATTTT.

This clone has only one observation. The gene calls are TRBV29-1 and TRBJ2-7; D remains ambiguous. The CDR3 is 11 residues long. Trimming removed 5 bases at V and 3 bases at J, with 8 bases between. Germline V CDR1 and CDR2: SQVTM, ANQGSEA. The CDR3 nucleotides read TGCAGCGTTAATGATAGCTACGAGCAGTACTTC. Translation: CSVNDSYEQYF.

V and J are TRBV19 and TRBJ2-2, with 8 bases fitting TRBD1. Germline values: CDR1 LNHDA, CDR2 SQIVND (reference sequence). This CDR3 has 16 amino acids. V was clipped by 3 bases and J by 1 base; unmatched bases: 4. DNA for the CDR3: TGTGCCAGTAGTATCATGGGGACAGGGAACACCGGGGAGCTGTTTTTT. It codes for CASSIMGTGNTGELFF.

CDR3 nucleotide sequence: TGTGCCAGCGCAGGCTCGGGAACCTACGAGCAGTACTTC. This codes for CASAGSGTYEQYF. The rearrangement joins TRBV9 to TRBJ2-7; tentatively, D is TRBD2 (5 bases). This CDR3 comprises 13 residues. The V and J ends lost 7 bases and 2 bases respectively, with 13 bases between them. Germline V gene sequence: CDR1 SGDLS, CDR2 YYNGEE.

This chain connects TRBV5-1 to TRBJ1-4; TRBD1 aligns across 8 bases. The CDR3 is made up of 15 amino acids. The V and J ends lost 0 bases and 7 bases, in that order; junction bases with no gene match: 5. Germline V CDR1 and CDR2: SGHRS, YFSETQ. The CDR3 here is CASSLEAGGFEKLFF. The DNA of the CDR3 is TGCGCCAGCAGCTTGGAGGCAGGGGGCTTTGAAAAACTGTTTTTT.

This chain links TRBV4-3 with TRBJ1-3, with a weak D call TRBD1 (5 bases). Germline V gene lookup returns CDR1 LGHNA and CDR2 YSLEER. Trimming removed 0 bases at V and 7 bases at J, with 10 bases between. The CDR3 sequence is 14 residues long. DNA for the CDR3: TGCGCCAGCAGCCAAGAGGCGCGGGGGAACACCATATATTTT. It translates to CASSQEARGNTIYF.

V is TRBV18 and J is TRBJ2-5, with 7 bases aligning to TRBD1. The CDR3 spans 15 residues. V shed 3 bases and J 5 bases; nucleotides not matched to a gene: 9. Germline CDR1 KGHSH, CDR2 LQKENI. CDR3 sequence reads: CASSPQTGFGETQYF. The CDR3 DNA sequence: TGTGCCAGCTCACCCCAGACAGGGTTCGGGGAGACCCAGTACTTC.

The gene calls are TRBV27 and TRBJ2-2; 7 bases are a match to TRBD2. The CDR3 runs to 18 residues. In germline, CDR1 is MNHEY, CDR2 SMNVEV (reference sequence). Trimming removed 6 bases from V and 6 bases from J; junction bases left unmatched: 19. The CDR3 is CASRARDFGTMGSGELFF. The CDR3 nucleotides are TGTGCCAGCAGGGCCAGGGATTTCGGGACTATGGGATCCGGGGAGCTGTTTTTT.

This rearrangement joins TRBV28 to TRBJ2-4; TRBD1 aligns across 8 bases. Looked up from germline, CDR1 is MDHEN and CDR2 is SYDVKM. The CDR3 runs 19 residues. The ends lost 6 bases at V and 0 bases at J; junction bases unmatched: 16. The CDR3 bases are TGTGCCAGCAGAAGCTTCTTCCCGGGGACAGGAGTAGCCAAAAACATTCAGTACTTC. It is translated as CASRSFFPGTGVAKNIQYF.

The chain recombines TRBV28 with TRBJ1-2; D gene unclear. Germline CDR1 is MDHEN and CDR2 is SYDVKM. Trimming cost V 3 bases and J 7 bases, with 6 bases left between them. CDR3 length: 11 amino acids. The CDR3 DNA follows: TGTGCCAGCAGTTTTTATTCTGGCTACACCTTC. Amino acid sequence: CASSFYSGYTF.

The chain links TRBV19 to TRBJ2-7, with a tentative D call TRBD1 (6 bases). The germline gives CDR1 LNHDA, CDR2 SQIVND (reference sequence). V lost 5 bases, J lost 0 bases, and 14 bases lay in between. This CDR3 region has 15 residues. The CDR3: CASSPGQPISYEQYF. For the CDR3, the DNA is TGTGCCAGTAGTCCCGGACAGCCTATCTCCTACGAGCAGTACTTC.

V gene TRBV19 combines with J gene TRBJ2-3, with D possibly matching TRBD2 (5 bases). The germline V gene has CDR1 LNHDA and CDR2 SQIVND (reference sequence). The V gene lost 4 bases and the J gene lost 4 bases, with 9 bases spanning the gap. The CDR3 runs to 13 residues. The DNA of the CDR3 is TGTGCCAGTAGTAATAGCGTGGCAGATACGCAGTATTTT. Encoded protein: CASSNSVADTQYF.

The chain uses TRBV28 and TRBJ1-4; no reliable D call. CDR1 is MDHEN, CDR2 SYDVKM, per germline. This CDR3 comprises 14 residues. V lost 5 bases, J lost 7 bases, and 14 bases lay in between. The CDR3 nucleotides are TGTGCCAGCAGTCCAAGCGGTGAAGGTGAAAAACTGTTTTTT. Translated, it gives CASSPSGEGEKLFF.

This CDR3 is CASSLLDRMSGQYF. In DNA, the CDR3 is TGTGCCAGCAGCTTATTGGACAGAATGTCGGGGCAGTACTTC. V usage is TRBV7-9 and J usage is TRBJ2-7, with D possibly matching TRBD1 (6 bases). Trimming took 2 bases from V and 9 from J, leaving 17 bases between them. CDR1 SEHNR and CDR2 FQNEAQ come from the germline V gene (reference sequence). The CDR3 covers 14 residues.

The chain uses TRBV9 and TRBJ2-7; 8 nucleotides agree with TRBD1. V lost 3 bases and J lost 6; bases outside the gene matches: 5. The germline gives CDR1 SGDLS, CDR2 YYNGEE. The CDR3 length is 13 residues. The CDR3: CASSGRTGTEQYF. The CDR3 bases are TGTGCCAGCAGCGGACGGACAGGGACCGAGCAGTACTTC.

The CDR3 loop reads CASSVGSGYNEQFF. The CDR3 DNA reads TGTGCCAGCAGCGTAGGTTCAGGTTACAATGAGCAGTTCTTC. This chain uses TRBV9 with TRBJ2-1; the D is unclear. Germline V CDR1 and CDR2: SGDLS, YYNGEE. V lost 0 bases and J lost 4, with 8 bases in between. The CDR3 consists of 14 residues.

As concerns this clone: The junction differs from germline at one of its ends, possibly a read error. V and J are TRBV7-7 and TRBJ2-7; 9 bases line up with TRBD1. Germline V CDR1 and CDR2: SSHAT, FNYEAQ (reference sequence). The CDR3 is 14 amino acids. CDR3 coding DNA: TGTGCTAGCAGCCCTCAGGGACAGGGTCCCCATCTTTTTTTC. Its translation: CASSPQGQGPHLFF.

On this clone: Mismatch with germline at one junction end may stem from a read error. The gene calls are TRBV5-4 and TRBJ2-1; no reliable D call. The CDR3 consists of 11 residues. Germline-derived CDR1 and CDR2 are SGHNT and YYREEE (reference sequence). CDR3 bases: TGTGCCAGCAGCTCCAACAATGAGCAGTTCTTC. Its translation is CASSSNNEQFF.

The chain couples TRBV7-8 to TRBJ2-7; 9 nucleotides agree with TRBD1. CDR1 and CDR2 from the germline V gene are SGHVS and FQNEAQ. J gave up 6 bases and V 3 bases, and 3 bases lay outside the gene matches. The CDR3 runs 13 residues. CDR3 sequence: CASSFRTGVEQYF. CDR3 DNA sequence: TGTGCCAGCAGCTTCAGGACAGGGGTCGAGCAGTACTTC.

This clone was seen only once. J is TRBJ1-1 and V is TRBV11-2; unclear D gene. This CDR3 is built from 12 residues. Trimming left V 3 bases short and J 8 bases short, with 10 bases between. CDR1 and CDR2 from the germline V gene are SGHAT and FQNNGV. The CDR3: CASSFGPVEAFF. Here the CDR3 DNA reads TGTGCCAGCAGCTTTGGGCCCGTGGAAGCTTTCTTT.